Listed here are 5 T cell receptor beta chains from one sample, sequenced in a study of siplizumab effects on memory and regulatory T cells. This table comes from immunoSEQ multiplex PCR, and its TCRdb copy is limited to in-frame clones, with some not included. The table includes about 80,000 clones, 95% detected once. Material: CD8+ T cells sorted from blood. These receptors came from a human donor in good health.

V gene TRBV27 combines with J gene TRBJ2-7, with 9 bases fitting TRBD1. Germline V gene lookup returns CDR1 MNHEY and CDR2 SMNVEV (reference sequence). The CDR3 consists of 13 residues. Trimming took 8 bases from V and 5 from J; bases not matched to a gene: 7. The CDR3 DNA is TGTGCCAGCGCCCACAGGGGGCGGAACGAGCAGTACTTC. It specifies CASAHRGRNEQYF.

The rearrangement joins TRBV10-1 to TRBJ2-7; no definite D call. V shed 8 bases and J shed 2 bases, with 16 bases lying between them. This CDR3 is 14 amino acids long. CDR1 WNHNN and CDR2 SYGVQD come from the germline V gene (reference sequence). DNA for the CDR3: TGCGCCAGCCCCCCCGGGCACCCCCCCTACGAGCAGTACTTC. Amino acid sequence: CASPPGHPPYEQYF.

The CDR3 coding sequence is TGCGCCAGCAGCGCGCGGGACTTGGGGTCCTACGAGCAGTACTTC. Amino acids: CASSARDLGSYEQYF. The V and J genes are TRBV4-1 and TRBJ2-7; possibly TRBD2 for D (6 bases). Per the germline V gene, CDR1 is MGHRA and CDR2 is YSYEKL. The CDR3 consists of 15 residues. V was clipped by 5 bases and J by 1 base, with 15 bases between them.

This sequence joins TRBV27 and TRBJ2-7; a possible D gene is TRBD1 (6 bases). Germline CDR1 MNHEY, CDR2 SMNVEV (reference sequence). Trimming cost V 7 bases and J 0 bases, with 16 bases left between them. The CDR3 has 15 amino acids. The CDR3 DNA reads as TGTGCCAGCAACTTCAGGGGCGGAAGCTCCTACGAGCAGTACTTC. It specifies CASNFRGGSSYEQYF.

The gene calls are TRBV10-1 and TRBJ2-7; D may be TRBD1 or TRBD2 (6 bases each). Germline values: CDR1 WNHNN, CDR2 SYGVQD (reference sequence). The CDR3 is 13 amino acids. V was clipped by 9 bases and J by 1 base, with 13 bases between them. For the CDR3, the DNA is TGCGCCAGGGGGGGACACATTTCCTACGAGCAGTACTTC. Protein sequence: CARGGHISYEQYF.